What follows are 10 T cell receptor beta chains derived from one specimen sequenced in a study of blood T cell repertoires in COVID-19. Sequenced by immunoSEQ multiplex PCR; TCRdb stores in-frame clones only, minus some. The table lists over 350,000 clones, 88% of them singletons. The specimen sequenced was PBMCs or T cells enriched from blood (not recorded which). The receptors were gathered from a woman aged 30 to 39 with acute COVID-19.

The CDR3 DNA follows: TGTGCTAGTGGTCCAGCCCCGACAGGCTCTAGCACAGATACGCAGTATTTT. It is translated as CASGPAPTGSSTDTQYF. The chain employs TRBV12-5 and TRBJ2-3, with D tentatively TRBD1 (6 bases). The CDR3 runs 17 residues. The germline CDR1 and CDR2 sequences are LGHNT and FRNRAP. Trimming pared 5 bases from V and 0 bases from J, leaving 18 bases between.

V and J are TRBV12-3 or TRBV12-4 and TRBJ1-4; tentatively, D is TRBD1 (5 bases). V was pared by 6 bases and J by 10 bases, with 9 bases between. The CDR3 totals 11 residues. The CDR3: CASRQRGKLFF. CDR3 nucleotide sequence: TGTGCCAGCAGACAAAGGGGAAAACTGTTTTTT.

The J gene is TRBJ2-3, the V gene TRBV19; 12 positions match TRBD1. CDR1 is LNHDA and CDR2 is SQIVND in the germline V gene (reference sequence). The CDR3 sequence is 16 residues long. V lost 0 bases to trimming and J lost 3 bases; unmatched junction nucleotides: 1. The CDR3, as DNA: TGTGCCAGTAGTATAGAGGGACAGGGGGCGACAGATACGCAGTATTTT. It codes for CASSIEGQGATDTQYF. The full variable domain, completed using reference TRBV19 and TRBJ2-3, is DGGITQSPKYLFRKEGQNVTLSCEQNLNHDAMYWYRQDPGQGLRLIYYSQIVNDFQKGDIAEGYSVSREKKESFPLTVTSAQKNPTAFYLCASSIEGQGATDTQYFGPGTRLTVL.

Remarks on this clone: Other nucleotide sequences from this sample produce the same CDR3. The genes are TRBV5-1 and TRBJ2-7; possibly TRBD1 for D (6 bases). In germline, CDR1 is SGHRS, CDR2 YFSETQ. Trimming shortened V by 0 bases and J by 3 bases, and 10 bases separated the two germline ends. CDR3 length equals 14 residues. The CDR3 sequence: CASSLVPGDYEQYF. CDR3 sequence (DNA): TGCGCCAGCAGCTTGGTTCCAGGGGACTACGAGCAGTACTTC.

CDR3 nucleotide sequence: TGTGCCATCACTGCCACAGGGGCAAGGGGCACAGATACGCAGTATTTT. Protein sequence: CAITATGARGTDTQYF. This chain uses TRBV10-3 with TRBJ2-3, with 7 bases aligning to TRBD1. Unmatched junction bases numbered 11, after V lost 7 bases and J lost 1 base. The germline V gene encodes CDR1 ENHRY and CDR2 SYGVKD. This CDR3 has 16 amino acids.

The chain employs TRBV5-8 and TRBJ2-7; 9 bases are shared with TRBD1. CDR3 length equals 13 residues. J lost 3 bases, V lost 9 bases, and 7 bases had no gene match. Germline loops: CDR1 SGHTS, CDR2 YDEGEE. The CDR3 region is CAKLDRGGYEQYF. CDR3 DNA: TGTGCCAAGCTGGACAGGGGAGGCTACGAGCAGTACTTC.

This clone was seen a few times. The V gene is TRBV12-3 or TRBV12-4, the J gene TRBJ1-2; a possible D gene is TRBD1 (6 bases). This CDR3 spans 12 amino acids. Trimming stripped 3 bases from V and 7 bases from J, with 9 bases between. The CDR3, as DNA: TGTGCCAGCAGTTTTGGACAGCTTGGCTACACCTTC. This codes for CASSFGQLGYTF.

This chain uses TRBV19 with TRBJ1-2; the D is unclear. Germline V CDR1 and CDR2: LNHDA, SQIVND (reference sequence). The CDR3 runs to 16 residues. Trimming shortened V by 1 base and J by 2 bases, and 14 bases separated the two germline ends. The CDR3 protein is CASSIGGLSENYGYTF. The CDR3 nucleotides are TGTGCCAGTAGTATAGGAGGCCTCTCTGAAAACTATGGCTACACCTTC.

This rearrangement joins TRBV9 to TRBJ2-6, with D perhaps matching TRBD1 (6 bases). Trimming removed 3 bases from V and 1 base from J, with 11 bases in between. The CDR3 is 16 residues long. The germline V gene has CDR1 SGDLS and CDR2 YYNGEE. The chain's CDR3 is CASSGTERSGANVLTF. The CDR3 DNA reads as TGTGCCAGCAGCGGGACAGAGAGATCTGGGGCCAACGTCCTGACTTTC. Together with reference TRBV9 and TRBJ2-6, the CDR3 gives the full variable domain: DSGVTQTPKHLITATGQRVTLRCSPRSGDLSVYWYQQSLDQGLQFLIQYYNGEERAKGNILERFSAQQFPDLHSELNLSSLELGDSALYFCASSGTERSGANVLTFGAGSRLTVL.

The chain uses TRBV6-5 and TRBJ1-3; D is uncertain. CDR1 is MNHEY, CDR2 SVGAGI, per germline. CDR3 length equals 13 residues. Deletions cut 7 bases from V and 4 bases from J, with 11 bases between. CDR3 sequence: CASKTAIGNTIYF. The CDR3 bases are TGTGCCAGCAAAACAGCAATAGGAAACACCATATATTTT.